This T cell receptor beta chain was identified in a study of T cell responses to AZD1222 COVID-19 vaccine. Repertoires were generated with immunoSEQ multiplex PCR, while TCRdb's copy carries only in-frame clones and drops some. The profile covers 75,000 to 100,000 clones, with about 90% appearing a single time and about 26% taken by the ten largest. V lost 8 bases and J 4 bases, leaving 14 bases between the germline ends. There are 14 residues in the CDR3. Looked up from germline, CDR1 is MNHEY and CDR2 is SMNVEV (reference sequence). The source of this sequence is an adult in good health. The source was peripheral blood, collected on day 0 of AZD1222 vaccination. The V and J genes are TRBV27 and TRBJ1-4, with D unclear. DNA for the CDR3: TGTGCCAGCCGCCGATCCGGGATTAATGAAAAACTGTTTTTT. As protein: CASRRSGINEKLFF.